The entry below gives a single T cell receptor (beta chain) sequence along with its context. Its matching antigen is unknown. This entry is derived from a study of Tregs in tolerant kidney transplant recipients. Findings and limits, study-wide: Biological reproducibility was not directly addressed, but technical replication error appeared minimal. Few patients were studied, so findings need validation in larger groups. The most relevant donor-specific Treg TCRbeta repertoire apparently came from expansion with activated donor B cells.

Profiled with immunoSEQ multiplex PCR; TCRdb holds only in-frame clones, not every one. The table shows under 300,000 clones, with 65% to 85% occurring only once. Germline V gives CDR1 ENHRY, CDR2 SYGVKD. V was clipped by 0 bases and J by 4 bases, with 9 bases between them. The length of the CDR3 is 14 residues. Unstimulated Tregs (CD4+CD25+CD127-) and CD4+CD25- non-Tregs were sorted from PBMCs. The TCR originated in a human donor in good health. This rearrangement joins TRBV10-3 to TRBJ2-5; D remains ambiguous. The sequenced material came from CD4+ T cells from blood. CDR3 nucleotides: TGTGCCATCAGTGAGTCTAGGGCCGGAGAGACCCAGTACTTC. Encoded protein: CAISESRAGETQYF.